What follows is one T cell receptor (beta chain) and its context. Its matching antigen is unknown. Moderate-to-severe activity, CAS at least 3, NOSPECS at least 4 and duration under 3 months characterized donors with ophthalmopathy. These data originate in a study of Graves' ophthalmopathy and Graves' hyperthyroidism. Study context: Peripheral blood (taken before any treatment) was collected at initial diagnosis.

This CDR3 is built from 15 residues. Trimming removed 5 bases at V and 3 bases at J, with 17 bases between. Germline CDR1 SEHNR, CDR2 FQNEAQ (reference sequence). Broader study findings: Also, most clonotypes expanded in the thyroid above 0.001 frequency appeared in blood.

The sequenced template was RNA, covering the TCR beta CDR3 region. Scientists carried out first-round RT-PCR using HTBI primers and then a second-round multiplex PCR. TCRdb re-called the multiplex PCR reads through MiXCR, storing one row per CDR3 protein. Of almost 750,000 distinct CDR3 sequences in the sample, 40% were seen once. The sample was peripheral blood. This rearrangement joins TRBV7-9 to TRBJ2-7, with D perhaps matching TRBD2 (5 bases). The TCR was taken from an adult man with Graves' ophthalmopathy. The CDR3 loop reads CASSPPEGESYEQYF. In DNA form, the CDR3 reads TGTGCCAGCAGCCCGCCCGAGGGAGAAAGCTACGAGCAGTACTTC.